The entry below describes one T cell receptor (beta chain). This entry belongs to a study of CD8 T cells in Susac syndrome. RNA in amounts of about 0.5 to 1 ug was reverse transcribed with random hexamers. In TCRdb, the immunoSEQ multiplex PCR reads were re-called with MiXCR into one record per CDR3 protein. The data show approximately 120,000 distinct CDR3 sequences, about 90% seen once. Trimming removed 7 bases from V and 1 base from J, with 17 bases in between. The CDR3 sequence is 14 residues long. Germline CDR1 is GTSNPN and CDR2 is SVGIG (reference sequence). Sequencing used CD8+ T cells from PBMCs. The receptor was derived from a human donor with multiple sclerosis. This rearrangement joins TRBV30 to TRBJ2-7; D might be TRBD1 (6 bases). The CDR3, as DNA: TGTGCCTACACACGGACAGCTAGGTCCTACGAGCAGTACTTC. This encodes CAYTRTARSYEQYF. The full variable domain, with the rest looked up from reference TRBV30 and TRBJ2-7, is SQTIHQWPATLVQPVGSPLSLECTVEGTSNPNLYWYRQAAGRGLQLLFYSVGIGQISSEVPQNLSASRPQDRQFILSSKKLLLSDSGFYLCAYTRTARSYEQYFGPGTRLTVT.